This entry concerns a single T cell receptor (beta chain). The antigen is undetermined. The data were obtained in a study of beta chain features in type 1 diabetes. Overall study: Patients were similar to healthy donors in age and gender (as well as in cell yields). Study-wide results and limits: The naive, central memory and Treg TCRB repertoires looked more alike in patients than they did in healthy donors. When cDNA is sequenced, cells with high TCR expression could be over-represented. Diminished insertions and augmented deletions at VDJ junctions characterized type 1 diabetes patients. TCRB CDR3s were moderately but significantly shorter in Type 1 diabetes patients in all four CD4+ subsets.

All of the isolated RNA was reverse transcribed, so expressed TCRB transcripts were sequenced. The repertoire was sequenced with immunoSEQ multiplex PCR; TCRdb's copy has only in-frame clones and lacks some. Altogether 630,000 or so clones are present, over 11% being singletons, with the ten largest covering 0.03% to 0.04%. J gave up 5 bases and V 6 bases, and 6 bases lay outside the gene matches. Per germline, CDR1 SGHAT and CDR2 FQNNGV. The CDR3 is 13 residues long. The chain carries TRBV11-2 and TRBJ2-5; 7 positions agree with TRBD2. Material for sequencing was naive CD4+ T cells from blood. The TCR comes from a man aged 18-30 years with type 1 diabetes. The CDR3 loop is CASRFQGGETQYF. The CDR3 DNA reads TGTGCCAGCAGATTTCAGGGAGGGGAGACCCAGTACTTC. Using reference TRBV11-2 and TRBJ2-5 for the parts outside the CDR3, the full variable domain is EAGVAQSPRYKIIEKRQSVAFWCNPISGHATLYWYQQILGQGPKLLIQFQNNGVVDDSQLPKDRFSAERLKGVDSTLKIQPAKLEDSAVYLCASRFQGGETQYFGPGTRLLVL.